This TCR beta chain was sequenced in a study of technical replicates of blood from a few donors. Sequenced by immunoSEQ multiplex PCR; TCRdb stores in-frame clones only, minus some. The repertoire holds under 85,000 clones, with roughly 97% as singletons. The V gene's germline CDR1 is MRHNA and CDR2 SNTAGT. J gave up 4 bases and V 5 bases, and 5 bases lay outside the gene matches. The CDR3 contains 14 residues. The chain combines TRBV6-4 with TRBJ1-3; the match to TRBD1 covers 7 bases. Input material: T cells isolated from PBMCs. This receptor was obtained from a human donor in good health. Written as DNA, the CDR3 is TGTGCCAGCAGTTTAGGGACAGAAGGAAACACCATATATTTT. The encoded protein is CASSLGTEGNTIYF.